These 5 T cell receptor beta chains were all obtained from the same sample, sequenced in a study of blood T cell repertoires in COVID-19. Assay: immunoSEQ multiplex PCR; the TCRdb copy retains only in-frame clones and omits some. Of some 300,000 clones listed, roughly 89% are singletons. The sequenced sample was PBMCs or T cells enriched from blood (not recorded which). The source is a woman in her twenties or thirties who had recovered from COVID-19.

The rearrangement uses TRBV5-1 and TRBJ2-1; 7 bases agree with TRBD1. Germline values: CDR1 SGHRS, CDR2 YFSETQ. This CDR3 is 16 amino acids long. V gave up 0 bases and J gave up 3 bases; unmatched junction bases: 6. The CDR3 bases are TGCGCCAGCAGCTTGGCCAAGGACAGGTTCTACAATGAGCAGTTCTTC. This encodes CASSLAKDRFYNEQFF.

The gene calls are TRBV10-1 and TRBJ1-5; tentatively, D is TRBD1 (6 bases). V dropped 2 bases and J dropped 5 bases, with 13 bases sitting between them. CDR3 length: 15 amino acids. Germline V gene lookup returns CDR1 WNHNN and CDR2 SYGVQD (reference sequence). CDR3 protein: CASSERTVRDQPQHF. Here the CDR3 DNA reads TGCGCCAGCAGTGAGAGGACAGTGCGAGATCAGCCCCAGCATTTT.

This clone was seen a single time. The J gene is TRBJ1-5, the V gene TRBV27, with 10 bases lining up with TRBD1. Germline V lookup: CDR1 MNHEY, CDR2 SMNVEV (reference sequence). J lost 6 bases, V lost 5 bases, and 10 bases had no gene match. There are 16 residues in the CDR3. CDR3 loop: CASSPLGTGEGQPQHF. DNA of the CDR3: TGTGCCAGCAGTCCGCTTGGGACAGGGGAGGGTCAGCCCCAGCATTTT.

The V gene is TRBV18, the J gene TRBJ2-5; D is ambiguous. The V and J ends lost 6 bases and 0 bases respectively, with 5 bases between them. The CDR3 extends over 12 amino acids. Germline CDR1 and CDR2: KGHSH and LQKENI. In DNA form, the CDR3 reads TGTGCCAGCTCCCCGTACCAAGAGACCCAGTACTTC. This encodes CASSPYQETQYF.

This clone was recorded once. The J gene is TRBJ2-1, the V gene TRBV5-1; 8 nucleotides align to TRBD1. Trimming cost V 5 bases and J 6 bases; bases outside gene matches: 4. CDR3 size: 13 residues. CDR1 SGHRS and CDR2 YFSETQ come from the germline V gene. The CDR3 sequence is CASRSDRANEQFF. The CDR3 coding sequence is TGCGCCAGCAGATCGGACAGGGCCAATGAGCAGTTCTTC.